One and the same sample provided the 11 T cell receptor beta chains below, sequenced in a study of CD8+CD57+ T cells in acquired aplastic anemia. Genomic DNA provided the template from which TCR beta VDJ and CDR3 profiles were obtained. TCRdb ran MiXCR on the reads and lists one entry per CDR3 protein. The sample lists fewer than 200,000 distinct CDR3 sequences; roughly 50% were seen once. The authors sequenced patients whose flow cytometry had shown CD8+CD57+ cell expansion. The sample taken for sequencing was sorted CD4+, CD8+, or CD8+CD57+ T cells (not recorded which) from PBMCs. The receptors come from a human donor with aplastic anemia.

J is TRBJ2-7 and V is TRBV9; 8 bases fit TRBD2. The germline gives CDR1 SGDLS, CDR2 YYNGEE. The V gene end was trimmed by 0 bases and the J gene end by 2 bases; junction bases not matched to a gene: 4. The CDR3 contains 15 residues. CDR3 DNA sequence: TGTGCCAGCAGCGTAGCTAACGGGGGGGCCTACGAGCAGTACTTC. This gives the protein CASSVANGGAYEQYF.

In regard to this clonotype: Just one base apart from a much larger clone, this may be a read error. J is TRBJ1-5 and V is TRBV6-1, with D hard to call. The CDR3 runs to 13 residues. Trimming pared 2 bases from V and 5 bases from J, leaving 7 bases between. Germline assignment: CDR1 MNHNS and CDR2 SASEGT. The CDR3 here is CASSEFEDQPQHF. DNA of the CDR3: TGTGCCAGCAGTGAATTCGAGGATCAGCCCCAGCATTTT.

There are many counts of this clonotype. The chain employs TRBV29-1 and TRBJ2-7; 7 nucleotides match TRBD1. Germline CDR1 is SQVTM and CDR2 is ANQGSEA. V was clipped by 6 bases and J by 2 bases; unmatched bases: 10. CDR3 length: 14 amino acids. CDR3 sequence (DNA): TGCAGCGTCGACCCGGGACAGAGGACCTACGAGCAGTACTTC. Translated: CSVDPGQRTYEQYF.

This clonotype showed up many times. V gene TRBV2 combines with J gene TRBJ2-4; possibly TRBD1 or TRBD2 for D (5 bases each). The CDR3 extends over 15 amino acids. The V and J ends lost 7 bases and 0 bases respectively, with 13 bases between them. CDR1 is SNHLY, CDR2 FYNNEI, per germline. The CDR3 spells CASNRDPLAKNIQYF. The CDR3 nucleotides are TGTGCCAGCAATAGGGACCCCCTAGCCAAAAACATTCAGTACTTC.

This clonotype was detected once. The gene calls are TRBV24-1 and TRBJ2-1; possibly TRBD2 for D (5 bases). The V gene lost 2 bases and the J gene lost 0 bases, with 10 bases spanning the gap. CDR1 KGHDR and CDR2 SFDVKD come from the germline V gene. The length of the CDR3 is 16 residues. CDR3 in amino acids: CATSDSSGSSYNEQFF. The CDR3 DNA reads TGTGCCACCAGTGATTCGAGCGGTAGCTCCTACAATGAGCAGTTCTTC.

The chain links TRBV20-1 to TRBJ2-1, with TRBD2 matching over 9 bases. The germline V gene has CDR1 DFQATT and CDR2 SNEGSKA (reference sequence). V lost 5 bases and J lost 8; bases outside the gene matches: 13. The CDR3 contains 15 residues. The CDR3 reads CSAPGVAGVQHEQFF. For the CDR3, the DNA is TGCAGTGCTCCGGGGGTAGCGGGAGTCCAACATGAGCAGTTCTTC.

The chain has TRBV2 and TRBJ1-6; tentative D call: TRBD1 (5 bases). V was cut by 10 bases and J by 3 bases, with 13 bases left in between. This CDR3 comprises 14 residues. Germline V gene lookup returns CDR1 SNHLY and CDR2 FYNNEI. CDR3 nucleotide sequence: TGTGCCATCGCTGGGGGGGACTATAATTCACCCCTCCACTTT. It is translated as CAIAGGDYNSPLHF.

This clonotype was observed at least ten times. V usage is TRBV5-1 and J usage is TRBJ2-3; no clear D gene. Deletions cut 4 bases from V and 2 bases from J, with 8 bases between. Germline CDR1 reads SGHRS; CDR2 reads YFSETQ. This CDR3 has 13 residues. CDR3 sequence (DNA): TGCGCCAGCAGCGTAGGCACCACAGATACGCAGTATTTT. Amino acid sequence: CASSVGTTDTQYF.

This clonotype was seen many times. CDR3 nucleotides: TGTGCCAGCAGCGTAGGGGACACTAATTCACCCCTCCACTTT. It specifies CASSVGDTNSPLHF. V and J are TRBV9 and TRBJ1-6, with a weak D call TRBD1 (6 bases). The CDR3 is made up of 14 amino acids. Germline V gene data show CDR1 as SGDLS and CDR2 as YYNGEE. V lost 0 bases and J 6 bases, leaving 7 bases between the germline ends. Based on the CDR3 plus reference TRBV9 and TRBJ1-6, the full variable domain is DSGVTQTPKHLITATGQRVTLRCSPRSGDLSVYWYQQSLDQGLQFLIQYYNGEERAKGNILERFSAQQFPDLHSELNLSSLELGDSALYFCASSVGDTNSPLHFGNGTRLTVT.

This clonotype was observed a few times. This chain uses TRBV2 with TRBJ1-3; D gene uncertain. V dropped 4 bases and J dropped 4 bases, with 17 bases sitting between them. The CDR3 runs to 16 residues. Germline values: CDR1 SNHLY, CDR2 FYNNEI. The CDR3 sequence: CASSVVDTLIGNTIYF. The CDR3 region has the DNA TGTGCCAGCAGTGTAGTAGATACCCTCATCGGAAACACCATATATTTT.

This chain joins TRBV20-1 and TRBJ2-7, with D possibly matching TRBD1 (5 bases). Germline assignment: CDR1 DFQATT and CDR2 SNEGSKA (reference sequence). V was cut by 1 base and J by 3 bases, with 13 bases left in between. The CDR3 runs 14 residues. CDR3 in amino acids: CSARGGRGDYEQYF. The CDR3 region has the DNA TGCAGTGCTAGAGGGGGAAGGGGTGACTACGAGCAGTACTTC.